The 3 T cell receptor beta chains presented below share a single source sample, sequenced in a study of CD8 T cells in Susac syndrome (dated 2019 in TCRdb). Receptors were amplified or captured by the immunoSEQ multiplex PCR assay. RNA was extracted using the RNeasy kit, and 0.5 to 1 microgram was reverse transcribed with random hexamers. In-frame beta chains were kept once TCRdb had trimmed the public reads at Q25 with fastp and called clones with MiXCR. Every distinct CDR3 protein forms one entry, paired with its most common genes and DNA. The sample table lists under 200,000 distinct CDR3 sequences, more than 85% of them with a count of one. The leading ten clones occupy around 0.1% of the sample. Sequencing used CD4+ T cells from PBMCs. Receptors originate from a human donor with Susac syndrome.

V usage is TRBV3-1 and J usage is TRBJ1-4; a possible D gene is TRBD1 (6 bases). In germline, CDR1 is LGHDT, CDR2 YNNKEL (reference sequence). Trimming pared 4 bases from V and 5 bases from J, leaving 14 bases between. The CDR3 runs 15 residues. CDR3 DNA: TGTGCCAGCAGCCTTACGACAGGAACCAATGAAAAACTGTTTTTT. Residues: CASSLTTGTNEKLFF.

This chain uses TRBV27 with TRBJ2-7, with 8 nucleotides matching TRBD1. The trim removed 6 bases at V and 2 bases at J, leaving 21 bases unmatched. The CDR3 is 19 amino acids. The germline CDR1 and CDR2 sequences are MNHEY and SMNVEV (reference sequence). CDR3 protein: CASSFFGPVGSGGPYEQYF. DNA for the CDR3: TGTGCCAGCAGCTTTTTTGGCCCCGTGGGGTCAGGGGGCCCCTACGAGCAGTACTTC.

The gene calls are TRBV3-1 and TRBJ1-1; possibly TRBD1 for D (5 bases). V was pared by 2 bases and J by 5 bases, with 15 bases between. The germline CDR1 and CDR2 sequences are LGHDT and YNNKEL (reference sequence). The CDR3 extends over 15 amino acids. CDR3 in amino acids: CASSQFGRGGTEAFF. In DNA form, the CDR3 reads TGTGCCAGCAGCCAATTCGGGCGGGGGGGGACTGAAGCTTTCTTT.